A single sample is the source of the 9 T cell receptor beta chains below, sequenced in a study of blood T cell repertoires in COVID-19 (dated by TCRdb to about 2020). Libraries were prepared through the immunoSEQ multiplex PCR assay. As stored in TCRdb, this immuneACCESS dataset retains in-frame rearrangements with V and J assigned. A fraction of the clones does not appear; measured against another copy, unresolved V genes explain less than half of the discrepancy, and the remainder lacks a known reason. The sample table records 80,000 or so clones; roughly nine tenths of these occur just once. About 2% of the sample is in the top ten clones. Material: peripheral blood. Source of these receptors: a woman between 45 and 60 years old in a cohort sampled during active COVID-19.

The genes are TRBV7-8 and TRBJ1-5; 9 bases are shared with TRBD1. Germline V gene lookup returns CDR1 SGHVS and CDR2 FQNEAQ. V lost 5 bases and J lost 4; bases outside the gene matches: 3. The CDR3 contains 14 residues. This CDR3 is CASSPGTGNQPQHF. The CDR3 nucleotides are TGTGCCAGCAGCCCTGGGACAGGGAATCAGCCCCAGCATTTT.

V usage is TRBV24-1 and J usage is TRBJ2-7, with D uncertain. There are 12 residues in the CDR3. V lost 4 bases to trimming and J lost 0 bases, with 3 bases between them. Germline CDR1 KGHDR, CDR2 SFDVKD. CDR3 in DNA: TGTGCCACCAGTGACAGCTCCTACGAGCAGTACTTC. Translation: CATSDSSYEQYF.

The chain employs TRBV10-3 and TRBJ1-5; 9 bases match TRBD1. The CDR3 runs to 13 residues. Germline values: CDR1 ENHRY, CDR2 SYGVKD. Trimming at V came to 8 bases and at J to 4 bases, leaving 3 bases not matched to a gene. The CDR3 here is CAIGDRENQPQHF. The CDR3 DNA reads TGTGCCATCGGGGACAGGGAGAATCAGCCCCAGCATTTT.

J is TRBJ1-2 and V is TRBV5-4; 8 nucleotides align to TRBD1. From germline, CDR1 is SGHNT and CDR2 YYREEE (reference sequence). V lost 9 bases and J lost 8; bases outside the gene matches: 6. The CDR3 is 11 amino acids. The CDR3 sequence: CATPDRDGYTF. The CDR3 DNA sequence: TGTGCCACCCCGGACAGGGACGGCTACACCTTC.

This clone appeared a single time. This chain connects TRBV12-3 or TRBV12-4 to TRBJ1-2, with TRBD1 matching 9 bases. The CDR3 has 13 amino acids. V shed 7 bases, J shed 7 bases, and the junction held 7 bases outside the gene matches. CDR3 coding DNA: TGTGCCAGCACCCCCGGGACAGGGACTGGCTACACCTTC. Translated, it gives CASTPGTGTGYTF.

The chain joins TRBV5-1 to TRBJ2-1; TRBD1 matches 7 bases. J gave up 5 bases and V 0 bases, and 8 bases lay outside the gene matches. CDR3 size: 16 residues. The germline gives CDR1 SGHRS, CDR2 YFSETQ. CDR3: CASSLASRGLNNEQFF. The CDR3 DNA reads as TGCGCCAGCAGCTTGGCCAGTAGGGGGCTAAACAATGAGCAGTTCTTC.

The chain links TRBV6-6 to TRBJ1-3; D remains ambiguous. CDR3 length: 15 residues. V was trimmed by 2 bases and J by 0 bases, leaving 8 bases between them. Germline CDR1 is MNHNY and CDR2 is SVGAGI (reference sequence). CDR3: CASSYQVDSGNTIYF. CDR3 sequence (DNA): TGTGCCAGCAGTTACCAGGTCGACTCTGGAAACACCATATATTTT.

This clone occurred once. The chain carries TRBV20-1 and TRBJ1-2, with D possibly being TRBD1 (5 bases). The length of the CDR3 is 11 residues. Germline V gene data show CDR1 as DFQATT and CDR2 as SNEGSKA (reference sequence). CDR3 sequence: CSTQSYGAYTF. CDR3 nucleotides: TGCAGCACCCAGAGTTATGGGGCCTACACCTTC.

The V call is TRBV2, the J call TRBJ2-3; D possibly corresponds to TRBD2 (6 bases). This CDR3 has 14 residues. V was clipped by 6 bases and J by 2 bases, with 12 bases between them. CDR1 SNHLY and CDR2 FYNNEI come from the germline V gene. CDR3 in DNA: TGTGCCAGCAGACTAGGGAGGAACACAGATACGCAGTATTTT. Protein product: CASRLGRNTDTQYF.